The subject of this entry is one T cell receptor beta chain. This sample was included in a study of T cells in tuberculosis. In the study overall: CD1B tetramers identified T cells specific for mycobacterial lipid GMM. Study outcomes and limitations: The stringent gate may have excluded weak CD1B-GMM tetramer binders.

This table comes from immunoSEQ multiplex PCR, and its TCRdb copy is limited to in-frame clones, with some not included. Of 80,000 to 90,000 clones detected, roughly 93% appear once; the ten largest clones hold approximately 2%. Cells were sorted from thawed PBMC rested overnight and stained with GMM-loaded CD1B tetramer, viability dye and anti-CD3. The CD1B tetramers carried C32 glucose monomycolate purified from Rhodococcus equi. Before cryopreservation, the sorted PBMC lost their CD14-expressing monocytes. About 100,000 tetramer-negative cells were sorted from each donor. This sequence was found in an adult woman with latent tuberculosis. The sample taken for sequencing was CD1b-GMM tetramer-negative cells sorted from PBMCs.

As DNA, the CDR3 is TGTGCCAGTAGCTCTGGGGACAGGGTTGGAAACACCATATATTTT. The encoded protein is CASSSGDRVGNTIYF. The V gene is TRBV19, the J gene TRBJ1-3; 9 nucleotides align to TRBD1. There are 15 residues in the CDR3. Trimming removed 6 bases from V and 3 bases from J; junction bases left unmatched: 6. Germline assignment: CDR1 LNHDA and CDR2 SQIVND (reference sequence).